This T cell receptor (beta chain) was documented in a study of T cells in Graves' hyperthyroidism and ophthalmopathy. Amplification targeted TCR beta CDR3 regions from RNA transcripts. The TCR CDR3 was amplified in a first-round RT-PCR using the HTBI primer set. MiXCR, run by TCRdb on the multiplex PCR reads, gives a single entry per CDR3 protein. The data show around 390,000 distinct CDR3 sequences, roughly 15% seen once. Many counts were recorded for this clonotype. Its specificity is unknown. Trimming left V 3 bases short and J 4 bases short, with 15 bases between. The germline gives CDR1 GTSNPN, CDR2 SVGIG (reference sequence). The CDR3 length is 14 residues. Study-level findings and limits: Before onset, ophthalmopathy was predicted by the model a median roughly six months earlier. A model built on 13 V-J features separated ophthalmopathy from stable hyperthyroidism.

Sequenced: blood. The V and J genes are TRBV30 and TRBJ1-1; no clear D. The TCR comes from a woman in her twenties or thirties with Graves' ophthalmopathy. CDR3 protein: CAWSSTTVITEAFF. Here the CDR3 DNA reads TGTGCCTGGAGCTCGACGACTGTTATCACTGAAGCTTTCTTT.